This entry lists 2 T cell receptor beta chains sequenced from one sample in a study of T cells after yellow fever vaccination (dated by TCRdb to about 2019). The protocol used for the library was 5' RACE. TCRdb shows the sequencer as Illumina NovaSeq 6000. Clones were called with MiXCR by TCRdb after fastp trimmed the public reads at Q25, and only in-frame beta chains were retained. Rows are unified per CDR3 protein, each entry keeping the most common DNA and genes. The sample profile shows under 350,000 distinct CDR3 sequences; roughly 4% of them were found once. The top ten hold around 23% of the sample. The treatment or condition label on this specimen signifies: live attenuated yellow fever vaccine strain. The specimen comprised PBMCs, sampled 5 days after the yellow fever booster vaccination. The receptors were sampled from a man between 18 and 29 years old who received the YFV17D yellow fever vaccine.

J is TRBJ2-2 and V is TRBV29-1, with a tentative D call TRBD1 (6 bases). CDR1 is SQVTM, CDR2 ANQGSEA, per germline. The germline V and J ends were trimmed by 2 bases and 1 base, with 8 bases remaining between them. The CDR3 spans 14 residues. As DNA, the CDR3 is TGCAGCGTTGAAACACAGGGGAACACCGGGGAGCTGTTTTTT. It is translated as CSVETQGNTGELFF.

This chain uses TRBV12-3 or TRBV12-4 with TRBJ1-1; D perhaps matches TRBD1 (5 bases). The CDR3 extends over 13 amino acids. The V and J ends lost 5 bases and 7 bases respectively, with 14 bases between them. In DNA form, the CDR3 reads TGTGCCAGCAGTCCCTTCGGGGACCATGAAGCTTTCTTT. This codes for CASSPFGDHEAFF.